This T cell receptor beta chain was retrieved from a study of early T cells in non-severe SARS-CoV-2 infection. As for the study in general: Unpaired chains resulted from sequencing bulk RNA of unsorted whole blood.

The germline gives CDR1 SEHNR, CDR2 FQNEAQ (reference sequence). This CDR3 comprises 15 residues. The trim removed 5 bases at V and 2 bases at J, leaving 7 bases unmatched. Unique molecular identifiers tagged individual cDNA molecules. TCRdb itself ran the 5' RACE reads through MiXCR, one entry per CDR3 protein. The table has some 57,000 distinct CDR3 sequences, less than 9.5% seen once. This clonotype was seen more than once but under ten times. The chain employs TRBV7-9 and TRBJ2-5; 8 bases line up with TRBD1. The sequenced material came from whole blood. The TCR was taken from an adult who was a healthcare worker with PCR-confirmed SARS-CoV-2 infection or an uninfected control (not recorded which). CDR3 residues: CASSEDRVAQETQYF. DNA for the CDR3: TGTGCCAGCAGCGAGGACAGGGTGGCACAAGAGACCCAGTACTTC.